This T cell receptor beta chain was captured in a study of control samples from healthy donors and cancer patients. The repertoire was sequenced with immunoSEQ multiplex PCR; TCRdb's copy has only in-frame clones and lacks some. The data contain more than 75,000 clones, around 84% of them seen just once; the ten biggest clones take up around 35%. CDR1 and CDR2 from the germline V gene are GTSNPN and SVGIG (reference sequence). Trimming left V 4 bases short and J 8 bases short, with 14 bases between. This CDR3 has 13 residues. The chain carries TRBV30 and TRBJ1-4; the D gene is possibly TRBD1 (5 bases). The receptor was derived from a man between 65 and 85 years old with lung cancer. Sequenced input: PBMCs. CDR3 region: CAWKVTGTEKLFF. CDR3 nucleotides: TGTGCCTGGAAGGTCACAGGCACCGAAAAACTGTTTTTT.